Included here is one T cell receptor (beta chain) sequence, with context. This entry is derived from a study of identical twins. Addition of a universal primer site occurred through template switching, and cDNA carried unique molecular identifiers. MiXCR, run by TCRdb on the 5' RACE reads, gives a single entry per CDR3 protein. The sample shows roughly 490,000 distinct CDR3 sequences, roughly an eighth of them seen only once. This CDR3 comprises 14 residues. Germline V CDR1 and CDR2: SGHNT, YENEEA. V was pared by 5 bases and J by 4 bases, with 13 bases between. This same sample was also part of a study on yellow fever vaccine responses in identical twins.

Sequencing was carried out using CD4+ T cells sorted from blood. V gene TRBV11-3 combines with J gene TRBJ2-3; no clear D. The receptor was derived from a woman under 30 in good health. The DNA for the CDR3 is TGTGCCAGCAGCGCTGGGCGCAGCTCAGATACGCAGTATTTT. Translating gives CASSAGRSSDTQYF.